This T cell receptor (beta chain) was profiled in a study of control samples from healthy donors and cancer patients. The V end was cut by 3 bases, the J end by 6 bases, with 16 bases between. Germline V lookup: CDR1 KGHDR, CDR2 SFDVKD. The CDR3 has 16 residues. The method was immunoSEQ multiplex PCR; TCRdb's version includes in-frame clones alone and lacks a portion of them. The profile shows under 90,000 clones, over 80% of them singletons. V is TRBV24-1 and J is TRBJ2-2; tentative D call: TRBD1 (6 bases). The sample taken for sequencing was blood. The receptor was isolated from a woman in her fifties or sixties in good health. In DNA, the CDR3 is TGTGCCACCAGTGATCCTACAGGGAGAGGTTCCGGGGAGCTGTTTTTT. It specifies CATSDPTGRGSGELFF.